A selection of T cell receptor beta chains follows, all from one sample in a study of blood T cells in healthy people across ages. TCRdb re-analysed the 5' RACE reads in MiXCR, keeping a single row per CDR3 protein. The table includes around 780,000 distinct CDR3 sequences, roughly 56% detected once. Sample: blood. The receptor set was obtained from a man aged 35-49 years in good health. Each CDR3 is given with its conserved first and last residue. D genes are given only for firm matches. Expanded clones are given a class, and other clones once, few, many or no size at all.

J gene: TRBJ2-3; D gene: .; clone size: .; CDR3 length: 17; V gene: TRBV11-3; CDR3 DNA: TGTGCCAGCAGCTTAGAGAGGCTCAGCAAAGTAGAAGATACGCAGTATTTT; CDR3 protein: CASSLERLSKVEDTQYF
J gene: TRBJ2-1; D gene: .; clone size: few; CDR3 length: 13; V gene: TRBV29-1; CDR3 DNA: TGCAGCGTCGCGGACAGCTCATACAATGAGCAGTTCTTC; CDR3 protein: CSVADSSYNEQFF
J gene: TRBJ2-7; D gene: .; clone size: few; CDR3 length: 14; V gene: TRBV3-1; CDR3 DNA: TGTGCCAGCAGCCAAGATCAGACGTCCTACGAGCAGTACTTC; CDR3 protein: CASSQDQTSYEQYF
J gene: TRBJ2-3; D gene: .; clone size: .; CDR3 length: 16; V gene: TRBV20-1; CDR3 DNA: TGCAGTGCTACTCCCCGTGGGGGACGGATCACAGATACGCAGTATTTT; CDR3 protein: CSATPRGGRITDTQYF
J gene: TRBJ2-7; D gene: TRBD2; clone size: .; CDR3 length: 15; V gene: TRBV20-1; CDR3 DNA: TGCAGTGCTAGGCTAGCGGGAGGGAGTCTCTACGAGCAGTACTTC; CDR3 protein: CSARLAGGSLYEQYF
J gene: TRBJ1-2; D gene: .; clone size: .; CDR3 length: 17; V gene: TRBV6-2/TRBV6-3; CDR3 DNA: TGTGCCAGCAGTTACCAAATCCCCGGGGGGGTTAACTATGGCTACACCTTC; CDR3 protein: CASSYQIPGGVNYGYTF
J gene: TRBJ1-2; D gene: .; clone size: few; CDR3 length: 14; V gene: TRBV3-1; CDR3 DNA: TGTGCCAGCAGCCAAGCCGGGACGGTCTATGGCTACACCTTC; CDR3 protein: CASSQAGTVYGYTF
J gene: TRBJ1-1; D gene: .; clone size: many; CDR3 length: 13; V gene: TRBV29-1; CDR3 DNA: TGCAGCGTCTCCTTGGGTCTGAACACTGAAGCTTTCTTT; CDR3 protein: CSVSLGLNTEAFF
J gene: TRBJ2-7; D gene: .; clone size: .; CDR3 length: 13; V gene: TRBV2; CDR3 DNA: TGTGCCAGCAGAAGGACTATCTCCTACGAGCAGTACTTC; CDR3 protein: CASRRTISYEQYF
J gene: TRBJ2-5; D gene: .; clone size: .; CDR3 length: 16; V gene: TRBV3-1; CDR3 DNA: TGTGCCAGCAGCCAAGTAAGCGCAAGGATCTACGAGACCCAGTACTTC; CDR3 protein: CASSQVSARIYETQYF
J gene: TRBJ2-7; D gene: .; clone size: .; CDR3 length: 16; V gene: TRBV6-5; CDR3 DNA: TGTGCCAGCAGTTACTCGAAACACTCAAGCTCCTACGAGCAGTACTTC; CDR3 protein: CASSYSKHSSSYEQYF
J gene: TRBJ2-1; D gene: TRBD2; clone size: .; CDR3 length: 14; V gene: TRBV7-9; CDR3 DNA: TGTGCCAGCAGCTCTGGACTAGCTTTTAGTGAGCAGTTCTTC; CDR3 protein: CASSSGLAFSEQFF
J gene: TRBJ2-7; D gene: .; clone size: .; CDR3 length: 19; V gene: TRBV10-2; CDR3 DNA: TGCGCCAGCAGCGGCAACGTTCAGGGATTTGCGGAGGGCCTGGGTGAGCAGTACTTC; CDR3 protein: CASSGNVQGFAEGLGEQYF
J gene: TRBJ2-2; D gene: .; clone size: .; CDR3 length: 14; V gene: TRBV7-2; CDR3 DNA: TGTGCCAGCAGGGGGCAGAAAGGTGTCGGGGAGCTGTTTTTT; CDR3 protein: CASRGQKGVGELFF
J gene: TRBJ2-7; D gene: .; clone size: .; CDR3 length: 15; V gene: TRBV20-1; CDR3 DNA: TGCAGTGCCCCGATCGGAGGGGGGGCAACCTACGAGCAGTACTTC; CDR3 protein: CSAPIGGGATYEQYF
J gene: TRBJ2-7; D gene: TRBD2; clone size: .; CDR3 length: 13; V gene: TRBV12-3/TRBV12-4; CDR3 DNA: TGTGCCAGCTGGGGTAGCGGGTCCTACGAGCAGTACTTC; CDR3 protein: CASWGSGSYEQYF
J gene: TRBJ1-2; D gene: TRBD1; clone size: .; CDR3 length: 12; V gene: TRBV20-1; CDR3 DNA: TGCAGTCCCGGACAGGGGGCGCGGGGCTACACCTTC; CDR3 protein: CSPGQGARGYTF
J gene: TRBJ2-7; D gene: TRBD1; clone size: .; CDR3 length: 15; V gene: TRBV4-3; CDR3 DNA: TGCGCCAGCAGCCAAGATTACGGGACAGGCTACGAGCAGTACTTC; CDR3 protein: CASSQDYGTGYEQYF
J gene: TRBJ2-2; D gene: .; clone size: .; CDR3 length: 13; V gene: TRBV6-6; CDR3 DNA: TGTGCCAGCAAGGTTAGAGGTACCGGGGAGCTGTTTTTT; CDR3 protein: CASKVRGTGELFF
J gene: TRBJ2-1; D gene: .; clone size: .; CDR3 length: 16; V gene: TRBV7-8; CDR3 DNA: TGTGCCAGCAGCTTAGGTGGGTCCTACTCCTACAATGAGCAGTTCTTC; CDR3 protein: CASSLGGSYSYNEQFF
J gene: TRBJ2-3; D gene: .; clone size: few; CDR3 length: 13; V gene: TRBV25-1; CDR3 DNA: TGTGCCAGCAGTTCTACAGGAGCAGATACGCAGTATTTT; CDR3 protein: CASSSTGADTQYF
J gene: TRBJ2-4; D gene: .; clone size: few; CDR3 length: 15; V gene: TRBV20-1; CDR3 DNA: TGCAGTGCTAGAGACCTAGAGCAAGCCAAAAACATTCAGTACTTC; CDR3 protein: CSARDLEQAKNIQYF
J gene: TRBJ2-7; D gene: .; clone size: .; CDR3 length: 14; V gene: TRBV20-1; CDR3 DNA: TGCAGTACTAGATCGACAGCAAATGCCTACGAGCAGTACTTC; CDR3 protein: CSTRSTANAYEQYF
J gene: TRBJ1-2; D gene: .; clone size: .; CDR3 length: 14; V gene: TRBV7-2; CDR3 DNA: TGTGCCAGCAACGACCAGACAGCGCGCTATGGCTACACCTTC; CDR3 protein: CASNDQTARYGYTF
J gene: TRBJ2-1; D gene: .; clone size: .; CDR3 length: 18; V gene: TRBV21-1; CDR3 DNA: TGTGCCAGCAGCGCCGGACTAGCGGGGGAGACGCCCTACAATGAGCAGTTCTTC; CDR3 protein: CASSAGLAGETPYNEQFF
J gene: TRBJ2-1; D gene: .; clone size: .; CDR3 length: 13; V gene: TRBV12-3/TRBV12-4; CDR3 DNA: TGTGCCAGCAGTGTATGGGATCACAATGAGCAGTTCTTC; CDR3 protein: CASSVWDHNEQFF
J gene: TRBJ2-6; D gene: .; clone size: few; CDR3 length: 14; V gene: TRBV6-2/TRBV6-3; CDR3 DNA: TGTGCCAGCCGATCAGTCTCTGGGGCCAACGTCCTGACTTTC; CDR3 protein: CASRSVSGANVLTF
J gene: TRBJ2-5; D gene: .; clone size: .; CDR3 length: 13; V gene: TRBV2; CDR3 DNA: TGTGCCAGCAACTGGAAGGGAGAAGAGACCCAGTACTTC; CDR3 protein: CASNWKGEETQYF
J gene: TRBJ2-7; D gene: TRBD1; clone size: .; CDR3 length: 14; V gene: TRBV6-5; CDR3 DNA: TGTGCCAGCAGTAGCCAGACAGGGGGCAACGAGCAGTACTTC; CDR3 protein: CASSSQTGGNEQYF
J gene: TRBJ2-7; D gene: TRBD1; clone size: .; CDR3 length: 17; V gene: TRBV7-2; CDR3 DNA: TGTGCCAGCAGCCCACAAACGGACAGGGGGTTTCCCTACGAGCAGTACTTC; CDR3 protein: CASSPQTDRGFPYEQYF
J gene: TRBJ2-5; D gene: .; clone size: few; CDR3 length: 16; V gene: TRBV7-9; CDR3 DNA: TGTGCCAGCACTCCCAACAACGACAGGCTTCAAGAGACCCAGTACTTC; CDR3 protein: CASTPNNDRLQETQYF
J gene: TRBJ1-6; D gene: .; clone size: many; CDR3 length: 14; V gene: TRBV11-1; CDR3 DNA: TGTGCCAGCAGTGTGGGACAAGATAATTCACCCCTCCACTTT; CDR3 protein: CASSVGQDNSPLHF
J gene: TRBJ2-3; D gene: .; clone size: .; CDR3 length: 16; V gene: TRBV12-3/TRBV12-4; CDR3 DNA: TGTGCCAGCAGTCCGCAGACAAGGGATTTCACAGATACGCAGTATTTT; CDR3 protein: CASSPQTRDFTDTQYF
J gene: TRBJ2-3; D gene: .; clone size: few; CDR3 length: 15; V gene: TRBV7-9; CDR3 DNA: TGTGCCAGCAGCTTAGGGGGGCATCCCACAGATACGCAGTATTTT; CDR3 protein: CASSLGGHPTDTQYF
J gene: TRBJ2-3; D gene: TRBD2; clone size: .; CDR3 length: 15; V gene: TRBV20-1; CDR3 DNA: TGCAGTGCTAGGAAGGCTAGCGGGACAACAGATACGCAGTATTTT; CDR3 protein: CSARKASGTTDTQYF
J gene: TRBJ2-7; D gene: TRBD2; clone size: .; CDR3 length: 16; V gene: TRBV20-1; CDR3 DNA: TGCAGTGCTAGAGGGTCGCCTAGCGGGAGGACTTACGGGCAGTACTTC; CDR3 protein: CSARGSPSGRTYGQYF
J gene: TRBJ1-4; D gene: .; clone size: .; CDR3 length: 15; V gene: TRBV9; CDR3 DNA: TGTGCCAGCAGCGTAGGGGTAGTAACTAATGAAAAACTGTTTTTT; CDR3 protein: CASSVGVVTNEKLFF
J gene: TRBJ2-3; D gene: .; clone size: few; CDR3 length: 12; V gene: TRBV5-5; CDR3 DNA: TGTGCCAGCAGCGGCGTGGAGGATACGCAGTATTTT; CDR3 protein: CASSGVEDTQYF
J gene: TRBJ2-3; D gene: .; clone size: few; CDR3 length: 15; V gene: TRBV9; CDR3 DNA: TGTGCCAGCAGCGAACAAGTTGGTCCAACAGATACGCAGTATTTT; CDR3 protein: CASSEQVGPTDTQYF
J gene: TRBJ2-7; D gene: .; clone size: few; CDR3 length: 14; V gene: TRBV10-3; CDR3 DNA: TGTGCCATCAGTCAAAACACTCGCTCCTACGAGCAGTACTTC; CDR3 protein: CAISQNTRSYEQYF
J gene: TRBJ1-6; D gene: TRBD1; clone size: few; CDR3 length: 14; V gene: TRBV5-1; CDR3 DNA: TGCGCCAGCAGCCTGGGACAGGATAATTCACCCCTCCACTTT; CDR3 protein: CASSLGQDNSPLHF
J gene: TRBJ2-1; D gene: .; clone size: .; CDR3 length: 12; V gene: TRBV6-2/TRBV6-3; CDR3 DNA: TGTGCCAGCAGTTACAGTGGATCCGAGCAGTTCTTC; CDR3 protein: CASSYSGSEQFF
J gene: TRBJ2-2; D gene: .; clone size: .; CDR3 length: 15; V gene: TRBV28; CDR3 DNA: TGTGCCAGCAGTTTACCGGCAGGTCGCACTGGGGAGCTGTTTTTT; CDR3 protein: CASSLPAGRTGELFF
J gene: TRBJ2-7; D gene: .; clone size: .; CDR3 length: 14; V gene: TRBV27; CDR3 DNA: TGTGCCAGCAGTTTATTGGGCAGGGCCCACGAGCAGTACTTC; CDR3 protein: CASSLLGRAHEQYF
J gene: TRBJ1-2; D gene: .; clone size: many; CDR3 length: 14; V gene: TRBV11-2; CDR3 DNA: TGTGCCAGCAGCTTAGATAGGGGCAGCTATGGCTACACCTTC; CDR3 protein: CASSLDRGSYGYTF
J gene: TRBJ2-3; D gene: TRBD2; clone size: .; CDR3 length: 15; V gene: TRBV9; CDR3 DNA: TGTGCCAACAGTGTGACTAGCGGGGTGACAGATACGCAGTATTTT; CDR3 protein: CANSVTSGVTDTQYF
J gene: TRBJ2-7; D gene: .; clone size: .; CDR3 length: 16; V gene: TRBV15; CDR3 DNA: TGTGCCACCAGCAAAAGGGGGGCATGGGACAGCTACGAGCAGTACTTC; CDR3 protein: CATSKRGAWDSYEQYF
J gene: TRBJ2-1; D gene: TRBD2; clone size: .; CDR3 length: 15; V gene: TRBV20-1; CDR3 DNA: TGCAGTGCTAGCGCGGGGGAGTCTATCTACAATGAACAGTTCTTC; CDR3 protein: CSASAGESIYNEQFF
J gene: TRBJ2-2; D gene: TRBD2; clone size: .; CDR3 length: 17; V gene: TRBV28; CDR3 DNA: TGTGCCAGCAAAGCGGGAGGGCAGGTAGTAAGCACCGGGGAGCTGTTTTTT; CDR3 protein: CASKAGGQVVSTGELFF
J gene: TRBJ1-1; D gene: .; clone size: .; CDR3 length: 16; V gene: TRBV4-3; CDR3 DNA: TGCGCCAGCAGCCAAGATCTGAAGGGCATGAACACTGAAGCTTTCTTT; CDR3 protein: CASSQDLKGMNTEAFF
J gene: TRBJ2-3; D gene: TRBD2; clone size: .; CDR3 length: 14; V gene: TRBV20-1; CDR3 DNA: TGCAGTGCCCCCGGGGGGGGGAGCACAGATACGCAGTATTTT; CDR3 protein: CSAPGGGSTDTQYF
J gene: TRBJ1-1; D gene: TRBD1; clone size: few; CDR3 length: 19; V gene: TRBV20-1; CDR3 DNA: TGCAGTGCCAGGGGGGATGAGAGCAACCTACCCGCAGGGAACACTGAAGCTTTCTTT; CDR3 protein: CSARGDESNLPAGNTEAFF
J gene: TRBJ1-1; D gene: .; clone size: few; CDR3 length: 14; V gene: TRBV6-1; CDR3 DNA: TGTGCCAGCAGGGATGGAGGGGAGAACACTGAAGCTTTCTTT; CDR3 protein: CASRDGGENTEAFF
J gene: TRBJ1-5; D gene: TRBD1; clone size: .; CDR3 length: 16; V gene: TRBV20-1; CDR3 DNA: TGCAGTGCTAGTGCACCGGGACAGGGCATGAATCAGCCCCAGCATTTT; CDR3 protein: CSASAPGQGMNQPQHF
J gene: TRBJ2-7; D gene: TRBD1; clone size: few; CDR3 length: 15; V gene: TRBV4-3; CDR3 DNA: TGCGCCAGCAGCGAACGGACAGGGGGCTGGTACGAGCAGTACTTC; CDR3 protein: CASSERTGGWYEQYF
J gene: TRBJ2-3; D gene: .; clone size: few; CDR3 length: 15; V gene: TRBV7-2; CDR3 DNA: TGTGCCAGCAGCTTAGGGGGGGGGCGGTCAGATACGCAGTATTTT; CDR3 protein: CASSLGGGRSDTQYF
J gene: TRBJ2-6; D gene: .; clone size: .; CDR3 length: 14; V gene: TRBV28; CDR3 DNA: TGTGCCAGCACGCTAGGGGCTGGGGCCAACGTCCTGACTTTC; CDR3 protein: CASTLGAGANVLTF